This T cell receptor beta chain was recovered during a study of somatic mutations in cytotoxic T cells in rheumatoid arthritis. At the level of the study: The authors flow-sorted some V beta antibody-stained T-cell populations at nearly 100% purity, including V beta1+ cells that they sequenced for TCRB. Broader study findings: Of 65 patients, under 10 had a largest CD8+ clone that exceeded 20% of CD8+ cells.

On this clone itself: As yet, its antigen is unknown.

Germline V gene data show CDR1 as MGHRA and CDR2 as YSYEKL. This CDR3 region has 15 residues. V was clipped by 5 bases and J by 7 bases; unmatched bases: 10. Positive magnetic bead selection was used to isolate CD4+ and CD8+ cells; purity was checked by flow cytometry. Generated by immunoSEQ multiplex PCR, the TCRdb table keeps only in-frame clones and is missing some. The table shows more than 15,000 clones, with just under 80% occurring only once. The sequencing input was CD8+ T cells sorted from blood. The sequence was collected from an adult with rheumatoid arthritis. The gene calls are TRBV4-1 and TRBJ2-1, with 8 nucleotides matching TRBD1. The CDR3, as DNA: TGCGCCAGCAGCTCCGGGACAGGCCTCACGAATGAGCAGTTCTTC. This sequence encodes CASSSGTGLTNEQFF.